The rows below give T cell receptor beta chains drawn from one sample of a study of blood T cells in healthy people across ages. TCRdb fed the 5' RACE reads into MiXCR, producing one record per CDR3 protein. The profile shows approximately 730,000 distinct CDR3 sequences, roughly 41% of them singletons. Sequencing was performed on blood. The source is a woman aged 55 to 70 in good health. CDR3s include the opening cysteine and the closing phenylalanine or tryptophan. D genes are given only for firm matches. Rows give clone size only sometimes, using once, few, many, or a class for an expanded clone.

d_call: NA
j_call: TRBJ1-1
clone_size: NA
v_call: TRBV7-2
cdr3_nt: TGTGCCAGCAGATACGGACGGAACACTGAAGCTTTCTTT
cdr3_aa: CASRYGRNTEAFF

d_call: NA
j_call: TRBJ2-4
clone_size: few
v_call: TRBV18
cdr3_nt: TGTGCCAGCTCACCAGTAGCGGGGACAGGTTTCGAAAACATTCAGTACTTC
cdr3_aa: CASSPVAGTGFENIQYF

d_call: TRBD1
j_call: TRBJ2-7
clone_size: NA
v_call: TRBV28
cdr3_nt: TGTGCCAGCAGCCCCCTCGGGACAGTAGATAACAATGAGCAGTACTTC
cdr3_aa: CASSPLGTVDNNEQYF

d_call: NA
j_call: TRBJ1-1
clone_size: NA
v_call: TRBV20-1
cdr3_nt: TGCAGTGCCCCGGGACAACCCAACACTGAAGCTTTCTTT
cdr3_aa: CSAPGQPNTEAFF

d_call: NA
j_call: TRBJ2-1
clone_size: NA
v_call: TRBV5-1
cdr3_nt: TGCGCCAGCAACTTGGATGGGACTCTGAATGAGCAGTTCTTC
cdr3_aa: CASNLDGTLNEQFF

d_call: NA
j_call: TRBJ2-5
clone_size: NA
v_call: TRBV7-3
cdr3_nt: TGTGCCAGCAGCCGACCCGCGACGGAGTACCAAGAGACCCAGTACTTC
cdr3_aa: CASSRPATEYQETQYF

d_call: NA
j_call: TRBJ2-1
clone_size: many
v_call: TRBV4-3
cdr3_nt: TGCGCCAGCAGCCAAGAGGGATGGCAAGGGAATGAGCAGTTCTTC
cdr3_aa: CASSQEGWQGNEQFF

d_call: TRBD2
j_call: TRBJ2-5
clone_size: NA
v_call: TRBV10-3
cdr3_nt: TGTGCCACCGACCACGGGGGGGAGGGAGAGACCCAGTACTTC
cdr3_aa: CATDHGGEGETQYF

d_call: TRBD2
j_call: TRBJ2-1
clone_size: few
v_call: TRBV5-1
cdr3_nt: TGCGCCAGCAGCCTTAGCGGGGGGACTCGGAATGAGCAGTTCTTC
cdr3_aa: CASSLSGGTRNEQFF

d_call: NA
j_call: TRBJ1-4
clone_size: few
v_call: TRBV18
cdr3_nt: TGTGCCAGCTCACCACTAGGCGCAACTAATGAAAAACTGTTTTTT
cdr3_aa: CASSPLGATNEKLFF

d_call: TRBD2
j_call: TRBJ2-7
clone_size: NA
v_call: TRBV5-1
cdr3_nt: TGCGCCAGCAGCCTTGGAAGCGGGGTCTACGAGCAGTACTTC
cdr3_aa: CASSLGSGVYEQYF

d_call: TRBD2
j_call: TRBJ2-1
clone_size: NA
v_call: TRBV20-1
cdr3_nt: TGCAGTGCCACTCTAGCGGGAGAGTACAATGAGCAGTTCTTC
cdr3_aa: CSATLAGEYNEQFF

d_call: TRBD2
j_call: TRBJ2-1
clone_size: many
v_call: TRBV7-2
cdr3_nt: TGTGCCAGCAGCCTGCCGACTAGCGGGGGGACTATGTACAATGAGCAGTTCTTC
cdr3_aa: CASSLPTSGGTMYNEQFF

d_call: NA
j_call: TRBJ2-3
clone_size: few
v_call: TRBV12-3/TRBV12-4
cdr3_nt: TGTGCCAGCAGCTGGACTAAGGTCACAGATACGCAGTATTTT
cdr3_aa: CASSWTKVTDTQYF

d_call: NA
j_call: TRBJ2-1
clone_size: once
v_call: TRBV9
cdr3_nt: TGTGCCAGCAGCCCCCGGAGCTTGGATGAGCAGTTCTTC
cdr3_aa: CASSPRSLDEQFF

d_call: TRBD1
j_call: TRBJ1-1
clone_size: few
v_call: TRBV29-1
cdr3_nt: TGCAGCGTTCAGGGGGGGACTGAAGCTTTCTTT
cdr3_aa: CSVQGGTEAFF

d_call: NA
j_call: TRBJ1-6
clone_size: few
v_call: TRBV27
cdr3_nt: TGTGCCAGCAAAAGGGGCTCGGATAATTCACCCCTCCACTTT
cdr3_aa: CASKRGSDNSPLHF

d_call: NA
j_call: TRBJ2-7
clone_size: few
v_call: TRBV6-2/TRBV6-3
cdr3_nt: TGTGCCAGCAGTTATTATGAGGACGGCTCCTACGAGCAGTACTTC
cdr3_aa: CASSYYEDGSYEQYF